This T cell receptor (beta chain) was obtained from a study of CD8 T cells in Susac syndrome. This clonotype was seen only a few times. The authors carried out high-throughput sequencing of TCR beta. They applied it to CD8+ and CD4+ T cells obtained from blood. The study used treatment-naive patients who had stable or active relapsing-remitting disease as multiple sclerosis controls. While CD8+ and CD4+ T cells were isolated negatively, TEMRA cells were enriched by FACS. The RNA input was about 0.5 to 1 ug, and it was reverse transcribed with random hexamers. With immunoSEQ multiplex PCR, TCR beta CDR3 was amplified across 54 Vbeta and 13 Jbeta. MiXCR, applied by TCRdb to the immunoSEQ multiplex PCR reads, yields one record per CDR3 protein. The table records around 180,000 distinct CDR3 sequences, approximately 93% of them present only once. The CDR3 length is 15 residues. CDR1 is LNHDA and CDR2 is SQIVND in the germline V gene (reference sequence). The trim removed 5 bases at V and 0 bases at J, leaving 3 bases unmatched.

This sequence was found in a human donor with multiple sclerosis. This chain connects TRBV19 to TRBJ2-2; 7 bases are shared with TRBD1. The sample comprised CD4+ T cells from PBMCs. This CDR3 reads CASSPGQANTGELFF. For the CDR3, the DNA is TGTGCCAGTAGTCCCGGACAGGCGAACACCGGGGAGCTGTTTTTT.